This T cell receptor (beta chain) came from a study of cytotoxic CD8 clonotypes in ibrutinib-treated CLL. Across the study: The subjects consisted of roughly 12 relapsed/refractory and more than 14 treatment-naive individuals, with around 17 IGHV unmutated. With a range of 6 to 36, the median treatment time before response samples were taken was around 12 months.

Assay used: immunoSEQ multiplex PCR; TCRdb lists only in-frame clones, some missing. This table holds about 97,000 clones, around 73% found once. This CDR3 has 11 amino acids. Per the germline V gene, CDR1 is GTSNPN and CDR2 is SVGIG (reference sequence). Trimming took 5 bases from V and 2 from J, leaving 5 bases between them. Material: PBMCs, obtained after 12 months of ibrutinib treatment. The rearrangement links TRBV30 to TRBJ2-3; D is ambiguous. This receptor was obtained from a human donor with chronic lymphocytic leukemia. CDR3 amino acids: CAWLYTDTQYF. CDR3 DNA sequence: TGTGCCTGGCTGTACACAGATACGCAGTATTTT.